Shown below are 24 T cell receptor beta chains from a single sample sequenced in a study of blood T cells in healthy people across ages. Combining a sample-barcoded 5' primer with a J-beta primer mix, a second PCR ran for about 7 to 11 cycles. TCRdb independently ran MiXCR on the 5' RACE reads; one entry per CDR3 protein. The table includes roughly 640,000 distinct CDR3 sequences, about 30% detected once. The material sequenced was blood. The receptors were sampled from a woman older than 75 in good health.

This clonotype was seen ten or more times. V gene TRBV20-1 combines with J gene TRBJ2-3; D is perhaps TRBD2 (7 bases). Germline V gene sequence: CDR1 DFQATT, CDR2 SNEGSKA (reference sequence). The length of the CDR3 is 19 residues. Between the trimmed V and J ends, which lost 5 bases and 6 bases, there was a span of 33 bases. The CDR3 DNA reads TGCAGTGCTGTAGCTAGGGTGCCAACCGGAAGGGGGGGGGCGGATACGCAGTATTTT. It encodes CSAVARVPTGRGGADTQYF.

This clonotype was detected once. The junction does not match germline at one end; this may be a read error. The chain is built from TRBV5-1 and TRBJ1-1; 8 nucleotides align to TRBD1. Germline V CDR1 and CDR2: SGHRS, YFSETQ. The CDR3 loop spans 16 amino acids. CDR3 in amino acids: CASSLVGTGMNTAAFF. The CDR3 DNA follows: TGCGCCAGCAGCTTGGTGGGGACAGGAATGAACACTGCAGCTTTCTTT.

This clonotype was observed many times. CDR3 sequence reads: CASGRDGGRTNYGYTF. CDR3 coding DNA: TGTGCTAGTGGGCGAGACGGGGGGCGGACTAACTATGGCTACACCTTC. V and J are TRBV12-5 and TRBJ1-2, with D maybe TRBD1 (6 bases). V lost 6 bases to trimming and J lost 0 bases, with 17 bases between them. CDR1 and CDR2 from the germline V gene are LGHNT and FRNRAP. The CDR3 covers 16 residues.

Worth noting for this clonotype: Since a much larger clone is just one base distant, this may be a read error. This sequence joins TRBV11-2 and TRBJ2-5; D tentatively fits TRBD1 or TRBD2 (5 bases each). In germline, CDR1 is SGHAT, CDR2 FQNNGV. The CDR3 has 14 residues. V dropped 7 bases and J dropped 11 bases, with 23 bases sitting between them. The CDR3 sequence: CASTGQGPGNEQYF. CDR3 in DNA: TGTGCCAGCACCGGGCAGGGCCCGGGGAATGAGCAGTACTTC.

The chain employs TRBV9 and TRBJ2-5; perhaps D is TRBD1 or TRBD2 (6 bases each). Trimming cost V 0 bases and J 0 bases, with 12 bases left between them. Per the germline V gene, CDR1 is SGDLS and CDR2 is YYNGEE. The CDR3 runs to 16 residues. CDR3 nucleotide sequence: TGTGCCAGCAGCGTAGGAGAGGGGGGTTACCAAGAGACCCAGTACTTC. It translates to CASSVGEGGYQETQYF.

As concerns this clonotype: Being one base from a much bigger clone, this may be a read error. J is TRBJ2-3 and V is TRBV15, with D perhaps matching TRBD1 (5 bases). CDR3 length: 15 amino acids. Germline V gene sequence: CDR1 LNHNV, CDR2 YYDKDF (reference sequence). The CDR3 loop reads CATSGTGTGTDAQYF. CDR3 bases: TGTGCCACCAGCGGAACAGGTACGGGCACAGATGCGCAGTATTTT.

This clonotype has a count of ten or more. V and J are TRBV3-1 and TRBJ1-2; D might be TRBD1 (5 bases). The CDR3 loop spans 15 amino acids. Between the trimmed V and J ends, which lost 1 base and 1 base, there was a span of 10 bases. The germline V gene has CDR1 LGHDT and CDR2 YNNKEL (reference sequence). The CDR3 nucleotides are TGTGCCAGCAGCCAAGGGACAAGCTATAACTATGGCTACACCTTC. It yields the protein CASSQGTSYNYGYTF.

This clonotype was detected many times. An end of the junction does not agree with germline; a read error may underlie this. V usage is TRBV20-1 and J usage is TRBJ2-5; the match to TRBD2 covers 10 bases. The germline V gene encodes CDR1 DFQATT and CDR2 SNEGSKA (reference sequence). CDR3 length: 16 residues. In nucleotides, the CDR3 is TGCAGTGTTACAAAGCTAGCGGGGGCCACCCAAGACACCCAGTACTTC. Translation: CSVTKLAGATQDTQYF.

The table lists this clonotype with many counts. This chain uses TRBV16 with TRBJ1-2; 9 nucleotides match TRBD1. The CDR3 is 15 residues long. Germline assignment: CDR1 KGHSY and CDR2 FQNENV. The ends lost 4 bases at V and 4 bases at J; junction bases unmatched: 7. The CDR3 DNA reads TGTGCCAGCAGCCGTTGGACAGGGGAGGCCTATGGCTACACCTTC. Its translation: CASSRWTGEAYGYTF.

In its sample, this clonotype was seen many times. The chain uses TRBV20-1 and TRBJ2-6, with unresolved D. V lost 0 bases to trimming and J lost 0 bases, with 3 bases between them. The germline V gene encodes CDR1 DFQATT and CDR2 SNEGSKA (reference sequence). The CDR3 has 14 residues. CDR3 sequence: CSARDHSGANVLTF. CDR3 bases: TGCAGTGCTAGAGACCACTCTGGGGCCAACGTCCTGACTTTC.

Note on this clonotype: A read error may explain this, as a much larger clone is one base away. The V and J genes are TRBV7-2 and TRBJ2-7, with unresolved D. Germline V lookup: CDR1 SGHTA, CDR2 FQGNSA. The CDR3 covers 15 residues. Trimming shortened V by 0 bases and J by 7 bases, and 16 bases separated the two germline ends. CDR3 residues: CASSLAGNSANEQYF. CDR3 DNA: TGTGCCAGCAGCTTAGCGGGAAACAGCGCAAATGAGCAGTACTTC. Full variable domain (missing parts from reference TRBV7-2 and TRBJ2-7): GAGVSQSPSNKVTEKGKDVELRCDPISGHTALYWYRQSLGQGLEFLIYFQGNSAPDKSGLPSDRFSAERTGGSVSTLTIQRTQQEDSAVYLCASSLAGNSANEQYFGPGTRLTVT.

This clonotype was picked up many times. The CDR3 DNA follows: TGTGCCAGCAGCTCTCCCCCCTTAGCGGGGGGGGGCGAGACCCAGTACTTC. Translating it yields CASSSPPLAGGGETQYF. The chain employs TRBV7-2 and TRBJ2-5, with 11 positions matching TRBD2. V lost 4 bases and J lost 5; bases outside the gene matches: 12. The CDR3 has 17 amino acids. Germline CDR1 and CDR2: SGHTA and FQGNSA.

On this clonotype: This may come from a read error, since a much larger clone is one base off. The V and J genes are TRBV7-6 and TRBJ2-1, with D hard to call. Germline assignment: CDR1 SGHVS and CDR2 FNYEAQ. The V end was cut by 7 bases, the J end by 12 bases, with 25 bases between. This CDR3 region has 15 residues. The CDR3: CASNPLPERPHGQFF. The CDR3 DNA reads TGTGCCAGCAACCCCCTTCCTGAGAGACCACATGGGCAGTTCTTC.

With respect to this clonotype: This could be a read error, since a much larger clone is one nucleotide away. V usage is TRBV20-1 and J usage is TRBJ2-4; D is unclear. Germline lookup yields CDR1 DFQATT and CDR2 SNEGSKA (reference sequence). The CDR3 extends over 13 amino acids. The V and J ends lost 2 bases and 15 bases respectively, with 20 bases between them. The CDR3 DNA is TGCAGTGCTAGATTAGGTCCCCTGGCCATATGGTACTTC. Translated: CSARLGPLAIWYF.

This clonotype occurred a few times. The chain carries TRBV20-1 and TRBJ2-2; tentative D call: TRBD2 (6 bases). The CDR3 totals 15 residues. CDR1 and CDR2 (germline): DFQATT, SNEGSKA (reference sequence). V lost 2 bases, J lost 0 bases, and 10 bases lay in between. The CDR3 here is CSARPLAPNTGELFF. The DNA for the CDR3 is TGCAGTGCTAGACCCCTAGCGCCGAACACCGGGGAGCTGTTTTTT.

This clonotype was observed at least ten times. A much larger clone lies one base from this, so it may be a read error. The chain is built from TRBV6-2 or TRBV6-3 and TRBJ2-6; D may be TRBD1 (5 bases). Germline-derived CDR1 and CDR2 are MNHEY and SVGEGT. The CDR3 is made up of 14 amino acids. The CDR3 region has the DNA TGTGCCAGCAGTTGGTACTCTGGGGCCAACGTCCGGACTTTC. Residues: CASSWYSGANVRTF.

The rearrangement uses TRBV7-9 and TRBJ1-5; possibly TRBD1 for D (5 bases). The CDR3 length is 17 residues. V lost 1 base to trimming and J lost 2 bases, with 15 bases between them. Looked up from germline, CDR1 is SEHNR and CDR2 is FQNEAQ (reference sequence). This CDR3 is CASSLDAGRGGNQPQHF. The CDR3, as DNA: TGTGCCAGCAGCTTAGACGCTGGGAGGGGTGGCAATCAGCCCCAGCATTTT.

This clonotype was seen more than once but under ten times. A read error may be the cause here, since a much bigger clone is one base away. The V call is TRBV12-3 or TRBV12-4, the J call TRBJ2-5; 9 bases agree with TRBD2. The CDR3 loop spans 15 amino acids. CDR3 protein: CAGRRRGGGMETQYF. DNA of the CDR3: TGTGCCGGCAGAAGGCGGGGGGGAGGGATGGAGACCCAGTACTTC.

This clonotype was found many times. This chain links TRBV28 with TRBJ2-7; D is possibly TRBD1 (5 bases). This CDR3 has 15 amino acids. Trimming took off 1 base at V and 1 base at J, with 11 bases between the two ends. Germline CDR1 and CDR2: MDHEN and SYDVKM. CDR3 residues: CASSLSPTESYEQYF. The CDR3 DNA sequence: TGTGCCAGCAGTTTATCCCCGACAGAGTCCTACGAGCAGTACTTC. Filled out from reference TRBV28 and TRBJ2-7, the complete variable domain reads DVKVTQSSRYLVKRTGEKVFLECVQDMDHENMFWYRQDPGLGLRLIYFSYDVKMKEKGDIPEGYSVSREKKERFSLILESASTNQTSMYLCASSLSPTESYEQYFGPGTRLTVT.

This clonotype was counted only a few times. An end of the junction differs from the germline gene, which may be a read error. The rearrangement joins TRBV7-8 to TRBJ2-5; D perhaps matches TRBD2 (6 bases). Germline V gene data show CDR1 as SGHVS and CDR2 as FQNEAQ. This CDR3 region has 14 residues. DNA of the CDR3: TGTGCCAGCGGCTTAGGGGACTGGGGGGAGACCCAGTACTTC. As protein: CASGLGDWGETQYF.

Concerning this clonotype: With a much larger clone just one base away, this may be a read error. The chain employs TRBV7-9 and TRBJ1-2; D gene uncertain. Germline CDR1 reads SEHNR; CDR2 reads FQNEAQ (reference sequence). This CDR3 has 15 amino acids. The DNA for the CDR3 is TGTGCCAGCAGCTTAGCGATGTCAGCGAACTGTGGCTACACCTTC. Its protein product is CASSLAMSANCGYTF. Supplemented by reference TRBV7-9 and TRBJ1-2, the full variable domain reads DTGVSQNPRHKITKRGQNVTFRCDPISEHNRLYWYRQTLGQGPEFLTYFQNEAQLEKSRLLSDRFSAERPKGSFSTLEIQRTEQGDSAMYLCASSLAMSANCGYTFGSGTRLTVV.

Notes on this clonotype: A read error may produce the germline difference seen at one junction end. The CDR3 DNA is TGTGCCGGCAGTGTAGCCGAGCGGTCCCCCTACTACGAGCAGTACTTC. It is translated as CAGSVAERSPYYEQYF. The rearrangement links TRBV9 to TRBJ2-5; D might be TRBD2 (5 bases). TRBJ2-7 matches the DNA end more closely, so the J call is doubtful. This CDR3 region has 16 residues. Germline CDR1 and CDR2: SGDLS and YYNGEE.

The chain combines TRBV24-1 with TRBJ2-1; TRBD2 matches 7 bases. Judging by the DNA end, TRBJ2-7 fits better; the J call may be wrong. Germline CDR1 is KGHDR and CDR2 is SFDVKD. CDR3 length equals 17 residues. The CDR3 nucleotides read TGTGCCACCAGTGAGGGAAAGCGGGGAGACTCCTACAATGAGCAGTACTTC. Its translation is CATSEGKRGDSYNEQYF.

This clonotype was counted many times. The J gene is TRBJ2-7, the V gene TRBV2; D not certain. Germline V gene data show CDR1 as SNHLY and CDR2 as FYNNEI. This CDR3 comprises 13 residues. Trimming took 5 bases from V and 2 from J, leaving 10 bases between them. The CDR3 bases are TGTGCCAGCAGTAGTCTCGTGGCCTACGAGCAGTACTTC. It is translated as CASSSLVAYEQYF.